This TCR beta chain was sequenced for a study of blood T cells in healthy people across ages. With a J-beta primer mix and a sample-barcoded 5' primer, a second PCR ran about 6 to 11 cycles. TCRdb redid the calling of the 5' RACE reads with MiXCR, one entry per CDR3 protein. The sample carries 710,000 or so distinct CDR3 sequences, approximately 21% recorded once. Extraction yielded at least 5 micrograms of total RNA per sample. The CDR3 runs 12 residues. The receptor was isolated from a man aged 65 to 79 in good health. The chain joins TRBV12-3 or TRBV12-4 to TRBJ2-5, with a possible D match to TRBD1 (5 bases). The tail of the sequence fits TRBJ2-7 better, so the J call may be wrong. The specimen was blood. The CDR3 sequence: CASSWTKYEQYF. Here the CDR3 DNA reads TGTGCCAGCAGTTGGACAAAATACGAGCAGTACTTC.